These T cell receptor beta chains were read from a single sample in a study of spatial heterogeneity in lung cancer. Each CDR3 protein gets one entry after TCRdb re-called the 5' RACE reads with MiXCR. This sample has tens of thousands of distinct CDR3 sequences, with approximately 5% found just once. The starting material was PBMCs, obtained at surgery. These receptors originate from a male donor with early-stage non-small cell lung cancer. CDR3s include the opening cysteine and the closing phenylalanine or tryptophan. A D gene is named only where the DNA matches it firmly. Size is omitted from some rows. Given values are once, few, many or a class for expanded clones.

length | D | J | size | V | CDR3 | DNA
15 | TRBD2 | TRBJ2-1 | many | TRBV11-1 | CASSDPRESYNEQFF | TGTGCCAGCAGCGACCCGCGGGAGAGTTACAATGAGCAGTTCTTC
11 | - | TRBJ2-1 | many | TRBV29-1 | CSVDLYNEQFF | TGCAGCGTTGACTTGTACAATGAGCAGTTCTTC
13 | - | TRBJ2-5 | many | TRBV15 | CATSRGDEATQYF | TGTGCCACCAGCAGGGGTGATGAGGCGACCCAGTACTTC
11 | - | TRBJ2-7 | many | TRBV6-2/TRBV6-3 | CASEGGYEQYF | TGTGCCAGCGAAGGGGGCTACGAGCAGTACTTC
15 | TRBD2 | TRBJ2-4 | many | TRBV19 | CASSITPSGRNIQYF | TGTGCCAGTAGTATAACCCCTAGCGGGAGGAACATTCAGTACTTC
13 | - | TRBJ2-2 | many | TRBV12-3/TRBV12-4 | CASKGPPTGELFF | TGTGCCAGCAAGGGACCGCCCACCGGGGAGCTGTTTTTT
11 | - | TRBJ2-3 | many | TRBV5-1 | CASSLFDTQYF | TGCGCCAGCAGCTTATTTGATACGCAGTATTTT
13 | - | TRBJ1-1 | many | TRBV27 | CAIARGGGTEAFF | TGTGCCATCGCCCGGGGTGGGGGGACTGAAGCTTTCTTT
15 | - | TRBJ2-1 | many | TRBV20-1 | CSARGSGGGRNEQFF | TGCAGTGCTAGAGGTAGCGGAGGAGGGCGGAATGAGCAGTTCTTC
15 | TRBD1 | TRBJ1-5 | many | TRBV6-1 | CASSEVGQGQLPQHF | TGTGCCAGCAGTGAAGTTGGACAGGGACAACTGCCCCAGCATTTT
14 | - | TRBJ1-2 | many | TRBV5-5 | CASSFVTGTYGYTF | TGTGCCAGCAGCTTTGTGACGGGGACCTATGGCTACACCTTC
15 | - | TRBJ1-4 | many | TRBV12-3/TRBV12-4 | CASSLGAGPGQKLFF | TGTGCCAGCAGTTTAGGGGCAGGCCCCGGACAAAAACTGTTTTTT
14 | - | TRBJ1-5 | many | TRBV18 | CASSLQGTNQPQHF | TGTGCCAGCTCACTGCAGGGGACGAATCAGCCCCAGCATTTT
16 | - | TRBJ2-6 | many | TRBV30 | CAWSLGDRSGANVLTF | TGTGCCTGGAGTCTGGGGGATCGTTCTGGGGCCAACGTCCTGACTTTC
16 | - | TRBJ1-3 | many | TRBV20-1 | CSASTQGPHSGNTIYF | TGCAGTGCTAGCACCCAGGGGCCCCACTCTGGAAACACCATATATTTT
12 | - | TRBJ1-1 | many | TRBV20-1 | CSASGRGAEAFF | TGCAGTGCCTCCGGACGGGGAGCTGAAGCTTTCTTT
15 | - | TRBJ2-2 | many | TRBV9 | CASSVEVAGTGELFF | TGTGCCAGCAGCGTAGAAGTAGCCGGCACCGGGGAGCTGTTTTTT
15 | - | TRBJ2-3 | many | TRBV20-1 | CSARDLGGGTDTQYF | TGCAGTGCTAGAGATCTTGGGGGCGGCACAGATACGCAGTATTTT
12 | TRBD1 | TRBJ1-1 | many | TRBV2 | CAGGQGGTEAFF | TGTGCCGGAGGGCAGGGGGGCACTGAAGCTTTCTTT
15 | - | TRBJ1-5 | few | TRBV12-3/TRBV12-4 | CASSLGRYSNQPQHF | TGTGCCAGCAGTTTAGGCCGATATAGCAATCAGCCCCAGCATTTT
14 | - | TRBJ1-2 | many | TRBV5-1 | CASSPSEGNYGYTF | TGCGCCAGCAGCCCAAGTGAGGGAAACTATGGCTACACCTTC
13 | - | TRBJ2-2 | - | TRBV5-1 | CASSPTATGELFF | TGCGCCAGCAGCCCCACAGCTACCGGGGAGCTGTTTTTT
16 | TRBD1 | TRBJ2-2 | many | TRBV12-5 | CASGRTGGANTGELFF | TGTGCTAGTGGTCGAACAGGGGGCGCGAACACCGGGGAGCTGTTTTTT
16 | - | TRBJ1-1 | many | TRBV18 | CASSPGGFVLNTEAFF | TGTGCCAGCTCACCCGGGGGCTTCGTTCTCAACACTGAAGCTTTCTTT
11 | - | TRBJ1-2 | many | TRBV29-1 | CSVEVSYGYTF | TGCAGCGTTGAAGTTAGCTATGGCTACACCTTC
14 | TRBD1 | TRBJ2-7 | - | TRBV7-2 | CASTRGTGPYEQYF | TGTGCCAGCACCCGCGGGACAGGGCCCTACGAGCAGTACTTC
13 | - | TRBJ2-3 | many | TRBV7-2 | CASSYPSTDTQYF | TGTGCCAGCAGCTATCCTAGCACAGATACGCAGTATTTT
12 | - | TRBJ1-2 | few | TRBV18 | CASSSTDYGYTF | TGTGCCAGCTCATCGACGGATTATGGCTACACCTTC